This T cell receptor beta chain stems from a study of T cells after yellow fever vaccination (dated by TCRdb to about 2019). For the wider study: Libraries from fractions with low cell numbers were prepared with the SMART-Seq v4 Ultra Low Input RNA kit. Bulk TCR alpha and beta repertoires were sequenced longitudinally to track T-cell clones before and after primary and booster YFV17D yellow fever vaccination. Two healthy male donors, one aged 18 to 29 and one aged 30 to 40 years, were included in the cohort. Blood samples were taken at several timepoints before and after primary and secondary immunization, and bulk PBMC replicates and cell subsets were isolated.

Cut back by 2 bases and 1 base, the V and J ends lie 15 bases apart. Including cysteine and phenylalanine, the CDR3 has 16 amino acids. Of the read, only the CDR3 DNA is kept; its 48 bases are in frame from base 1. Taken from the germline V gene, the CDR1 and CDR2 loops are SGDLS and YYNGEE. Results and caveats for the whole study, not just this receptor: Computational filtering was needed because FACS-sorted repertoires could contain abundant contaminating clonotypes from the bulk population. A small share of clonotypes occurred in both CD4 and CD8 compartments, likely arising from convergent recombination. After the booster, most of the clones that had expanded following primary vaccination were detected again (around 97% of CD4 and around 87% of CD8), which suggests that memory was broadly maintained. The study included only a couple of donors, which limits how far the findings can be generalized. Compared with the primary T-cell response, the secondary T-cell response was faster but weaker, reaching its peak on day 5 rather than on day 15.

Taken with the paper, the label for treatment or condition translates to: live attenuated yellow fever vaccine strain. PBMCs were isolated from peripheral blood using a standard Ficoll-Paque protocol. CD4 and CD8 T-cell fractions were isolated with Dynabeads CD4 and CD8 positive selection kits. RNA was extracted with TriZol from bulk PBMCs, CD4 and CD8 fractions, and dextramer-positive and dextramer-negative fractions. With respect to this clonotype: The target of this receptor is not known. Per-base qualities were not stored, and no clone one base away is much larger.

For sequencing, an Illumina NovaSeq 6000 was employed. TCR cDNA was made using 5'RACE template switching, a step that added a universal primer site and unique molecular identifiers. cDNA synthesis was primed from both the TCR alpha and TCR beta constant segments. Library amplification involved two PCR steps, and the second step added sample barcodes and sequencing adapters. Sequencing of libraries was performed on Illumina HiSeq 2500 (2x100 bp) or NovaSeq (2x150 bp). Per the source publication's procedure: MIGEC handled demultiplexing of reads and collapsing into UMI consensus sequences, while MiXCR performed V(D)J alignment. Clonotypes responding to the vaccine were identified with edgeR on replicate PBMC samples, with the criteria of FDR below 0.01 and a log2 fold change above 5 up to day 15. Bulk clonotypes were assigned CD4 or CD8 identity according to which sequenced CD4 or CD8 repertoire held them at higher abundance. TCRdb reanalyzed the raw reads on its own, using fastp at Q25 for trimming and MiXCR for clone calling, and kept in-frame beta chains. Each CDR3 protein appears once, grouped with its most common genes and DNA. Clone size and V and J calls follow TCRdb, not the original study. This sample comprises about 340,000 distinct CDR3 sequences, around 13% of them detected only once. The ten top clones hold 2.5% to 4% of the sample.

The chain was built from TRBV9 and TRBJ1-2, with the D gene not clear enough to name. The sample was CD4+ T cells sorted from PBMCs, taken 15 days after the yellow fever booster vaccination. The receptor was derived from a man younger than 30 who received the YFV17D yellow fever vaccine. The DNA sequence follows: TGTGCCAGCAGCGTGGACCCTACTACCTTTAACTATGGCTACACCTTC. This gives the protein CASSVDPTTFNYGYTF. The full variable domain, completed from the reference TRBV9 and TRBJ1-2 proteins outside the CDR3, reads DSGVTQTPKHLITATGQRVTLRCSPRSGDLSVYWYQQSLDQGLQFLIQYYNGEERAKGNILERFSAQQFPDLHSELNLSSLELGDSALYFCASSVDPTTFNYGYTFGSGTRLTVV.